These 18 T cell receptor beta chains were sequenced from one sample in a study of T-cell reconstitution after alpha-beta-depleted transplantation in children. Construction of the TCRbeta library involved unique molecular identifiers. TCRdb fed the PCR reads into MiXCR, producing one record per CDR3 protein. The data hold more than 200,000 distinct CDR3 sequences, with more than 20% observed a single time. The sample was PBMCs, mostly from graft donor cells, taken 360 days after TCRalphabeta/CD19-depleted stem cell transplant. The receptor source for this set is a female patient aged 2 to 10 who had a stem cell transplant for congenital amegakaryocytic thrombocytopenia, so the T cells may come from the graft donor.

CDR3 sequence: CSVDPTLMNTEAFF. CDR3 bases: TGCAGCGTTGACCCGACACTCATGAACACTGAAGCTTTCTTT. This chain connects TRBV29-1 to TRBJ1-1; D gene unclear. V was clipped by 3 bases and J by 0 bases, with 11 bases between them. Germline CDR1 is SQVTM and CDR2 is ANQGSEA. The CDR3 runs to 14 residues.

A word on this clonotype: This likely comes from a read error, as the CDR3 has no conserved phenylalanine or tryptophan at its end. This chain uses TRBV4-1 with TRBJ1-4, with 7 bases that match TRBD1. V shed 5 bases and J 6 bases; nucleotides not matched to a gene: 6. Germline CDR1 MGHRA, CDR2 YSYEKL. The CDR3 runs to 14 residues. The CDR3, as DNA: TGCGCCAGCAGCTCGACAGGGTTGGATGAAAAACTGTTTTGT. Translation gives CASSSTGLDEKLFC.

This clonotype was seen only a few times. The rearrangement joins TRBV3-1 to TRBJ2-7; TRBD2 matches 7 bases. The CDR3 sequence is 14 residues long. Germline assignment: CDR1 LGHDT and CDR2 YNNKEL (reference sequence). Germline trimming cut 3 bases from V and 6 bases from J; bases unmatched to any gene: 8. The CDR3 sequence is CASSQERGGIEQYF. The CDR3, as DNA: TGTGCCAGCAGCCAGGAGCGGGGAGGGATCGAGCAGTACTTC.

The CDR3 spells CASIQGAAETQYF. DNA of the CDR3: TGTGCCAGCATTCAGGGGGCCGCTGAGACCCAGTACTTC. The chain joins TRBV2 to TRBJ2-5; TRBD1 matches at 8 bases. This CDR3 spans 13 amino acids. Germline assignment: CDR1 SNHLY and CDR2 FYNNEI. V shed 7 bases, J shed 5 bases, and the junction held 6 bases outside the gene matches.

This clonotype showed up just a few times. The chain has TRBV12-3 or TRBV12-4 and TRBJ2-1; D gene uncertain. Deletions cut 4 bases from V and 7 bases from J, with 17 bases between. The CDR3 covers 15 residues. This CDR3 reads CASSSNFLGRNEQFF. The CDR3 DNA reads as TGTGCCAGCAGTTCCAACTTTTTAGGGCGGAATGAGCAGTTCTTC.

This clonotype was detected a few times. The chain joins TRBV29-1 to TRBJ2-1; a possible D gene is TRBD2 (6 bases). Trimming cost V 5 bases and J 6 bases, with 11 bases left between them. The CDR3 runs 12 residues. Germline CDR1 reads SQVTM; CDR2 reads ANQGSEA. DNA of the CDR3: TGCAGCGTTACGGACTACGGCAATGAGCAGTTCTTC. Translated: CSVTDYGNEQFF.

V gene TRBV29-1 combines with J gene TRBJ2-5; D is perhaps TRBD1 (6 bases). The CDR3 sequence is 13 residues long. V was trimmed by 7 bases and J by 1 base, leaving 13 bases between them. The germline V gene has CDR1 SQVTM and CDR2 ANQGSEA. The CDR3: CSAARDTQETQYF. CDR3 DNA sequence: TGCAGCGCTGCCCGGGACACCCAAGAGACCCAGTACTTC.

This clonotype was counted many times. The V call is TRBV5-1, the J call TRBJ2-5; the D gene is possibly TRBD2 (5 bases). CDR3 size: 14 residues. Trimming cost V 7 bases and J 5 bases, with 18 bases left between them. Germline assignment: CDR1 SGHRS and CDR2 YFSETQ. For the CDR3, the DNA is TGCGCCAGCGGCCAGGTGTCTCCGGGGGAGACCCAGTACTTC. Residues: CASGQVSPGETQYF.

This clonotype was found many times. The J gene is TRBJ2-3, the V gene TRBV12-3 or TRBV12-4; tentative D call: TRBD2 (6 bases). V lost 4 bases, J lost 0 bases, and 14 bases lay in between. The CDR3 loop spans 16 amino acids. The CDR3 region is CASSSDLALSTDTQYF. The CDR3 bases are TGTGCCAGCAGTTCGGACCTAGCGCTTAGCACAGATACGCAGTATTTT.

About this clonotype: This could be a read error, since a much larger clone is one nucleotide away. This chain uses TRBV12-3 or TRBV12-4 with TRBJ2-1; no clear D gene. The ends were cut back, 5 bases at V and 2 bases at J, with 13 bases in the middle. CDR3 length: 15 amino acids. CDR3 sequence (DNA): TGTGCCAGCAGTCCGAGCTGGGAAACCTACAATGAGCAGTTCTTC. Translation gives CASSPSWETYNEQFF.

This clonotype turned up a few times. This chain links TRBV5-1 with TRBJ2-7, with 10 bases that match TRBD2. V gave up 2 bases and J gave up 2 bases; unmatched junction bases: 10. Germline values: CDR1 SGHRS, CDR2 YFSETQ. The CDR3 length is 17 residues. The CDR3 DNA sequence: TGCGCCAGCAGCTTAGGAACCCTAGCGGGAGTGGCCTACGAGCAGTACTTC. Translating gives CASSLGTLAGVAYEQYF.

The genes are TRBV29-1 and TRBJ1-4; D uncertain. The CDR3 spans 11 residues. The V and J ends lost 6 bases and 8 bases respectively, with 10 bases between them. The germline CDR1 and CDR2 sequences are SQVTM and ANQGSEA. The DNA of the CDR3 is TGCAGCGTAATGGTCGGAGAAAAACTGTTTTTT. Translation gives CSVMVGEKLFF. Complete variable domain (other parts from reference TRBV29-1 and TRBJ1-4): SAVISQKPSRDICQRGTSLTIQCQVDSQVTMMFWYRQQPGQSLTLIATANQGSEATYESGFVIDKFPISRPNLTFSTLTVSNMSPEDSSIYLCSVMVGEKLFFGSGTQLSVL.

Many counts were recorded for this clonotype. This chain uses TRBV28 with TRBJ2-3; 9 bases map to TRBD2. The V gene end was trimmed by 3 bases and the J gene end by 4 bases; junction bases not matched to a gene: 5. CDR3 length: 15 residues. The germline V gene has CDR1 MDHEN and CDR2 SYDVKM. This chain's CDR3 is CASSFAGGMSDTQYF. Here the CDR3 DNA reads TGTGCCAGCAGTTTCGCGGGGGGGATGTCAGATACGCAGTATTTT.

This clonotype occurred a few times. V usage is TRBV6-2 or TRBV6-3 and J usage is TRBJ2-7, with D perhaps TRBD2 (6 bases). The V end lost 6 bases, the J end lost 2 bases, and 14 bases lay between the germline ends. CDR1 MNHEY and CDR2 SVGEGT come from the germline V gene. The CDR3 length is 14 residues. In DNA form, the CDR3 reads TGTGCCAGCAGAACGCCGCGGGACCCCTACGAGCAGTACTTC. Translating gives CASRTPRDPYEQYF.

J is TRBJ2-3 and V is TRBV28; D might be TRBD2 (5 bases). In germline, CDR1 is MDHEN, CDR2 SYDVKM. The CDR3 totals 14 residues. The V end lost 10 bases, the J end lost 0 bases, and 14 bases lay between the germline ends. The CDR3 DNA is TGTGCCACCAGCCGGGATTCGAGCACAGATACGCAGTATTTT. It translates to CATSRDSSTDTQYF.

This clonotype was observed many times. This sequence joins TRBV6-1 and TRBJ1-1; TRBD1 matches at 8 bases. The CDR3 consists of 13 residues. V lost 7 bases and J lost 4; bases outside the gene matches: 5. Germline values: CDR1 MNHNS, CDR2 SASEGT. The CDR3 DNA reads TGTGCCAGCAACAAGGACAGGGTCACTGAAGCTTTCTTT. It codes for CASNKDRVTEAFF.

The chain carries TRBV10-3 and TRBJ1-5; weak D call: TRBD1 (6 bases). This CDR3 contains 15 residues. Germline V CDR1 and CDR2: ENHRY, SYGVKD. V shed 6 bases and J shed 4 bases, with 16 bases lying between them. Here the CDR3 DNA reads TGTGCCATCAGCCAGGTGAGGGGGGCTAATCAGCCCCAGCATTTT. Its protein is CAISQVRGANQPQHF.

There are many counts of this clonotype. The rearrangement uses TRBV12-3 or TRBV12-4 and TRBJ1-4; 9 nucleotides agree with TRBD1. J was trimmed by 1 base and V by 10 bases; bases with no gene match: 1. The CDR3 sequence is 13 residues long. The CDR3, as DNA: TGTGCCACGGACAGGGGAACTAATGAAAAACTGTTTTTT. Translation: CATDRGTNEKLFF.